This TCR beta chain was sequenced in a study of T cell clones after liver transplantation. Clones were read by immunoSEQ multiplex PCR, and TCRdb kept only the in-frame ones, dropping some. Counted here are just over 80,000 clones, roughly 85% occurring once; the ten biggest clones make up around 0.5%. Germline loops: CDR1 MDHEN, CDR2 SYDVKM. V dropped 5 bases and J dropped 4; count of bases not matched to a gene: 2. This CDR3 is 13 amino acids long. The receptor comes from a human patient who received a liver transplant. Some T cells may be provided by the graft donor. The V gene is TRBV28, the J gene TRBJ2-7, with 10 nucleotides matching TRBD2. Sequences were derived from CD4+ T cells from blood, sampled about 46 months after liver transplant. DNA of the CDR3: TGTGCCAGCAGTGGACTAGCGGTGTACGAGCAGTACTTC. As protein: CASSGLAVYEQYF.